What follows is one T cell receptor (beta chain) and its context. This clone has just one count. Its antigen has not been determined. Base qualities are missing; no much larger clone stands one base away. Using the deep immunoSEQ assay, TCR CDR3 regions were amplified from genomic DNA by multiplex PCR. Extracted genomic DNA from each cell subset was distributed evenly across all wells of several immunoSEQ 96-well plates, and each plate was treated as a replicate. For sorted subsets, about 200 ng genomic DNA, equal to 25,000 to 35,000 T cell genomes, was loaded into each replicate PCR. Purified libraries were quantified with a Qubit 3.0 fluorometer, sized on a Bioanalyzer 2100, and re-quantified with the KAPA Library Quantification kit. A separate single-read 150-cycle Illumina NextSeq 550 flow cell was used to sequence each immunoSEQ 96-well plate. Processing in the source paper ran as follows. The immunoSEQ output contained only junctional sequences without quality scores, so filtering could not match that applied to full-length reads. Sequences were annotated with PyIR, a Python wrapper for IgBLAST v1.9, using IMGT germline references to assign V/J genes and CDR3. Reads were removed for weak V/J assignments (E-value above 1e-6), missing CDR3, stop codons, out-of-frame junctions, or ambiguous translated residues. A V3J clonotype was defined by an identical inferred V gene, J gene, and CDR3 amino acid sequence. The percentage overlap between two repertoires was calculated by dividing the number of shared unique clonotypes by the size of the smaller repertoire. Three approaches were used to assess repertoire richness: RTK rarefaction, the Chao1 estimator, and Recon v2.1 estimates of unobserved clonotypes. Generation probabilities for all TCRbeta clonotypes obtained by the gDNA method from several donors were computed using OLGA. In its TCRdb copy, this immuneACCESS table keeps in-frame sequences only and misses some clones. Where compared with another copy, unresolved V genes explain less than half of these, and the others have no known cause. V and J calls and clone size follow that table, whereas D and trimming were derived from the DNA. The sample contains millions of clones, more than 80% of them found a single time. Clones ranked in the top ten supply around 0.14% of the sample.

These data come from a study of shared clonotypes between healthy human individuals (TCRdb year 2020). Turning to the overall study: A few men and two women, aged 18 to 49 years, made up the cohort. To increase sequencing depth and limit assay-specific biases, different laboratories used diverse techniques to prepare libraries and sequence TCR repertoires. Between about 0.9 and 8.9 billion PBMCs per donor were obtained by leukapheresis. To estimate repertoire size and how much clonotype sharing occurs between individuals, the study deeply sequenced the blood TCR repertoires of a handful of healthy adults. For each donor, three plates each were used for CD4 naive and CD4 memory, two plates were used for CD8 naive, and one plate was used for CD8 memory. Study-wide conclusions, independent of this receptor: Naive subsets generally had larger estimated clonotype richness than memory subsets did. Clonotypes shared by all four sorted-subset donors showed higher generation probabilities than non-shared clonotypes. Incomplete sequencing was indicated by rarefaction of sorted-subset datasets, despite the large sequencing depth. Sampling was limited to blood, and TCR repertoires in tissue likely differ from TCR repertoires in blood. The small number of donors limited the genetic and exposure-history diversity represented. When several donors were compared, the shared fraction of clonotypes was roughly 4.8% for naive CD4, 3.5% to 4% for naive CD8, about 2.5% for memory CD4, and less than 0.45% for memory CD8. Based on pairwise subsampling, the degree of clonotype sharing among donors was expected to be affected by sequencing depth.

Donors were healthy HIV-negative adults with no recently reported acute infections or vaccinations. Only Caucasian adults living in Nashville, Tennessee, USA were represented among the donors. Magnetic negative selection was used to enrich CD4+ T cells, after which naive cells were positively selected on CD45RA and the negative fraction became the memory subset. After blood collection by leukapheresis, PBMCs were isolated using Ficoll-Histopaque density gradient centrifugation and then cryopreserved in the vapor phase of liquid nitrogen. Purity and quantity of every magnetically sorted T cell population were checked by analytical flow cytometry. Each sorted fraction had its genomic DNA isolated and then quantified by UV absorbance on a Nanodrop 2000c. From the germline V gene, CDR1 is MDHEN and CDR2 is SYDVKM. V and J are truncated by 4 bases and 3 bases respectively, leaving an intervening sequence of 12 bases. Taken from cysteine to phenylalanine, the CDR3 has 14 residues. Only CDR3 DNA remains: 42 bases, in frame from the first base.

This receptor was taken from a man aged 18 to 35 in good health. This chain is built from TRBV28 and TRBJ1-2; no D segment can be confidently identified. Sequencing input: naive CD4+ T cells sorted from blood. In the paper's terms, the cell subset or site label means: CD45RA+ positively selected. The CDR3 loop reads CASSWGDSYYGYTF. The DNA is TGTGCCAGCAGTTGGGGAGATTCTTACTATGGCTACACCTTC.